Below are 20 T cell receptor beta chains sequenced from a single sample in a study of shared clonotypes between healthy human individuals. Profiling relied on immunoSEQ multiplex PCR, and the TCRdb table lists in-frame clones only, not all of them. The table has approximately 2.5 million clones, roughly 93% seen once. Sequences were obtained from naive CD4+ T cells from PBMCs. Subset specified: CD45RA+ positively selected. The source of these receptors is a man aged 18 to 29 in good health. Some clones in this sample may be carry-over from other donors' samples.

This clone was counted a single time. Within the sample, other DNA sequences also encode this same CDR3. This sequence joins TRBV28 and TRBJ2-1; D is unclear. Germline-derived CDR1 and CDR2 are MDHEN and SYDVKM. Trimming pared 6 bases from V and 0 bases from J, leaving 3 bases between. This CDR3 comprises 12 residues. The CDR3 region has the DNA TGTGCCAGCAGGGACTCCTACAATGAGCAGTTCTTC. Protein product: CASRDSYNEQFF.

This chain uses TRBV21-1 with TRBJ1-2; no check of the table's D call, TRBD1, against the DNA was made. TRBV21-1 is a pseudogene. The CDR3 loop spans 14 amino acids. CDR3 bases: TGTGCCAGTAACCCGGACATCCCTAACTATGGCTACACCTTC. This gives the protein CASNPDIPNYGYTF.

The V gene is TRBV5-1, the J gene TRBJ2-5; the D is unclear. With 4 bases removed from V and 2 bases from J, the gap between germline ends came to 6 bases. The CDR3 length is 12 residues. Germline CDR1 reads SGHRS; CDR2 reads YFSETQ. CDR3 in DNA: TGCGCCAGCAGCGAGCGTCAAGAGACCCAGTACTTC. The encoded protein is CASSERQETQYF.

The chain carries TRBV4-1 and TRBJ2-1; unclear D gene. CDR1 and CDR2 from the germline V gene are MGHRA and YSYEKL. Deletions cut 0 bases from V and 0 bases from J, with 6 bases between. The CDR3 is 15 amino acids. DNA for the CDR3: TGCGCCAGCAGCCAAGAACCTAGCTCCTACAATGAGCAGTTCTTC. The encoded protein is CASSQEPSSYNEQFF.

This clone was recorded once. One end of the junction varies from germline; a read error may be responsible. Other nucleotide sequences from this sample produce the same CDR3. The chain is built from TRBV18 and TRBJ2-7; 12 bases align to TRBD2. CDR1 and CDR2 (germline): KGHSH, LQKENI. The CDR3 has 16 residues. Written as DNA, the CDR3 is TGCGCCAGCTCACTCCGCCGGACTAGCGGGATATACGAGCAGTACTTC. Protein: CASSLRRTSGIYEQYF.

The V call is TRBV29-1, the J call TRBJ2-3; TRBD2 aligns across 12 bases. Per germline, CDR1 SQVTM and CDR2 ANQGSEA. With V trimmed by 6 bases and J by 3 bases, 4 bases remained unmatched. The CDR3 contains 14 residues. The CDR3 DNA follows: TGCAGCGTGTTTCTAGCGGGAGGGACAGATACGCAGTATTTT. This codes for CSVFLAGGTDTQYF.

The genes are TRBV7-6 and TRBJ2-2; maybe TRBD2 (5 bases). The ends were cut back, 3 bases at V and 6 bases at J, with 23 bases in the middle. The length of the CDR3 is 18 residues. Germline CDR1 is SGHVS and CDR2 is FNYEAQ. In nucleotides, the CDR3 is TGTGCCAGCAGCTTTTTACCGGACTCTGGAGCTTCCGCCGGGGAGCTGTTTTTT. Translating gives CASSFLPDSGASAGELFF.

The gene calls are TRBV2 and TRBJ2-3; D unclear. The CDR3 contains 15 residues. V was shortened by 3 bases and J by 2 bases, with 12 bases between the two germline ends. Germline CDR1 SNHLY, CDR2 FYNNEI. CDR3 sequence: CASSEQTSFTDTQYF. The CDR3 nucleotides are TGTGCCAGCAGTGAGCAGACAAGTTTCACAGATACGCAGTATTTT.

The chain uses TRBV4-2 and TRBJ2-3, with 7 bases identical to TRBD2. The CDR3 is 15 amino acids. Trimming removed 3 bases from V and 2 bases from J; junction bases left unmatched: 5. Germline CDR1 LGHNA, CDR2 YNFKEQ. The DNA of the CDR3 is TGTGCCAGCAGCCATTCTCTAGCGGCCACAGATACGCAGTATTTT. Its translation: CASSHSLAATDTQYF.

The V gene is TRBV4-1, the J gene TRBJ2-2; perhaps TRBD2 as D (5 bases). Trimming stripped 0 bases from V and 2 bases from J, with 13 bases between. CDR3 length: 17 residues. CDR1 is MGHRA and CDR2 is YSYEKL in the germline V gene. The CDR3 bases are TGCGCCAGCAGCCAAGATTTTCGGACTCTAAACACCGGGGAGCTGTTTTTT. It specifies CASSQDFRTLNTGELFF.

The chain has TRBV30 and TRBJ2-7; D is possibly TRBD2 (7 bases). The CDR3 sequence is 13 residues long. The germline CDR1 and CDR2 sequences are GTSNPN and SVGIG (reference sequence). The V and J ends lost 4 bases and 3 bases respectively, with 13 bases between them. The CDR3 region has the DNA TGTGCCTGGACCTCGGGGGGACACTACGAGCAGTACTTC. Translating gives CAWTSGGHYEQYF.

DNA for the CDR3: TGTGCCAGCAGACGACAGGGGGTTGGCTATGGCTACACCTTC. It specifies CASRRQGVGYGYTF. The rearrangement joins TRBV28 to TRBJ1-2; 9 positions agree with TRBD1. The CDR3 has 14 amino acids. V was clipped by 6 bases and J by 4 bases; unmatched bases: 6. Looked up from germline, CDR1 is MDHEN and CDR2 is SYDVKM.

This clone came up once. This chain uses TRBV28 with TRBJ2-5; D gene unclear. Between the trimmed V and J ends, which lost 6 bases and 9 bases, there was a span of 20 bases. The germline gives CDR1 MDHEN, CDR2 SYDVKM. CDR3 length: 14 amino acids. CDR3: CASRQTFGQMAQYF. The CDR3, as DNA: TGTGCCAGCAGGCAAACGTTTGGCCAGATGGCCCAGTACTTC.

The J gene is TRBJ1-2, the V gene TRBV19; D is perhaps TRBD1 (6 bases). The germline gives CDR1 LNHDA, CDR2 SQIVND (reference sequence). Trimming left V 3 bases short and J 4 bases short, with 12 bases between. The CDR3 sequence is 14 residues long. Here the CDR3 reads CASSIPGQSYGYTF. CDR3 DNA: TGTGCCAGTAGTATCCCTGGACAGAGCTATGGCTACACCTTC.

In DNA form, the CDR3 reads TGTGCCAGCAGCGTACATAAAAGGACTAGCGGGGTCGACGAGCAGTACTTC. Translating gives CASSVHKRTSGVDEQYF. The chain links TRBV9 to TRBJ2-7; 12 bases agree with TRBD2. Germline V CDR1 and CDR2: SGDLS, YYNGEE. V lost 1 base, J lost 5 bases, and 10 bases stayed unmatched. The CDR3 runs to 17 residues.

This clone is a singleton in its sample. The genes are TRBV28 and TRBJ2-3, with 9 bases that match TRBD2. The germline V gene has CDR1 MDHEN and CDR2 SYDVKM. V lost 6 bases to trimming and J lost 0 bases; unmatched junction nucleotides: 7. This CDR3 comprises 16 residues. CDR3 sequence: CASRPGLAASTDTQYF. The CDR3, as DNA: TGTGCCAGCAGACCGGGACTAGCAGCTAGCACAGATACGCAGTATTTT. The whole variable domain, filled in from reference TRBV28 and TRBJ2-3, reads DVKVTQSSRYLVKRTGEKVFLECVQDMDHENMFWYRQDPGLGLRLIYFSYDVKMKEKGDIPEGYSVSREKKERFSLILESASTNQTSMYLCASRPGLAASTDTQYFGPGTRLTVL.

J is TRBJ1-5 and V is TRBV6-5; D unclear. The CDR3 spans 14 residues. Trimming took off 4 bases at V and 7 bases at J, with 14 bases between the two ends. The germline V gene encodes CDR1 MNHEY and CDR2 SVGAGI. In nucleotides, the CDR3 is TGTGCCAGCAGTTTGGCGGGGTTTGGGCAGCCCCAGCATTTT. This sequence encodes CASSLAGFGQPQHF.

CDR3 residues: CASSGNRGHLQDEQYF. The CDR3 DNA reads TGTGCCAGCAGTGGAAACAGGGGCCACCTTCAGGACGAGCAGTACTTC. This rearrangement joins TRBV6-1 to TRBJ2-7, with 7 bases that match TRBD1. Germline V lookup: CDR1 MNHNS, CDR2 SASEGT. V shed 4 bases and J 5 bases; nucleotides not matched to a gene: 14. The CDR3 is 16 amino acids.

This clone was detected once. V usage is TRBV11-2 and J usage is TRBJ2-7, with no clear D. V gave up 1 base and J gave up 3 bases, with 10 bases separating them. The CDR3 contains 14 residues. The germline V gene has CDR1 SGHAT and CDR2 FQNNGV. The CDR3 coding sequence is TGTGCCAGCAGCTTAGGTCGGCAGATCTACGAGCAGTACTTC. Translated, it gives CASSLGRQIYEQYF. Together with reference TRBV11-2 and TRBJ2-7, the CDR3 gives the full variable domain: EAGVAQSPRYKIIEKRQSVAFWCNPISGHATLYWYQQILGQGPKLLIQFQNNGVVDDSQLPKDRFSAERLKGVDSTLKIQPAKLEDSAVYLCASSLGRQIYEQYFGPGTRLTVT.

The chain employs TRBV7-2 and TRBJ1-1; D might be TRBD1 (5 bases). This CDR3 spans 13 amino acids. Germline values: CDR1 SGHTA, CDR2 FQGNSA. V was shortened by 1 base and J by 11 bases, with 14 bases between the two germline ends. This CDR3 is CASSLGAGQRAFF. CDR3 coding DNA: TGTGCCAGCAGCTTAGGGGCGGGGCAGAGGGCTTTCTTT.